What follows is one T cell receptor beta chain and its context. Its specificity is not known. Germline CDR1 reads MNHNY; CDR2 reads SVGAGI (reference sequence). The V end lost 2 bases, the J end lost 4 bases, and 14 bases lay between the germline ends. The CDR3 runs to 15 residues. This sample was taken from a study of cytomegalovirus exposure and HLA in healthy donors. It was with 60 Vbeta and 13 Jbeta primers that the PCR ran. TCRdb keeps only in-frame clones here, not all; method: immunoSEQ multiplex PCR. The table records approximately 150,000 clones, more than 75% of them present only once. Study-level findings and limits: A list of around 150 TCR beta chains associated with cytomegalovirus was given. A later analysis found most CMV-associated TCR beta chains apparently HLA-restricted.

The sample comprised PBMCs. This receptor was taken from a middle-aged woman in good health and CMV-seronegative. The chain employs TRBV6-6 and TRBJ1-1; D is unclear. CDR3 sequence: CASSYEPDGLTEAFF. The CDR3 coding sequence is TGTGCCAGCAGTTACGAACCTGACGGACTCACTGAAGCTTTCTTT.